One sample yielded the 2 T cell receptor beta chains listed below, sequenced in a study of T cells after yellow fever vaccination. TCRdb processed the 5' RACE reads anew with MiXCR; each CDR3 protein has one entry. The sample consists of 500,000 to 650,000 distinct CDR3 sequences, roughly 12% of them appearing once. The sample in question was PBMCs, obtained on the day of the yellow fever booster vaccination. The receptors come from a man younger than 45 who received the YFV17D yellow fever vaccine.

This clonotype was observed a handful of times. The rearrangement links TRBV5-1 to TRBJ2-1; a weak D match, TRBD1 (6 bases). Germline-derived CDR1 and CDR2 are SGHRS and YFSETQ. This CDR3 has 16 amino acids. The V end was cut by 2 bases, the J end by 1 base, with 13 bases between. The CDR3: CASSFLLGGSYNEQFF. Here the CDR3 DNA reads TGCGCCAGCAGCTTCCTCTTAGGGGGTTCCTACAATGAGCAGTTCTTC.

The genes are TRBV6-1 and TRBJ1-2; 7 bases fit TRBD1. V lost 3 bases to trimming and J lost 2 bases; unmatched junction nucleotides: 9. The CDR3 totals 16 residues. Germline V gene data show CDR1 as MNHNS and CDR2 as SASEGT. The CDR3 nucleotides are TGTGCCAGCAGTGATCCGATCAAGACAGGGAACTATGGCTACACCTTC. Its translation is CASSDPIKTGNYGYTF.